This T cell receptor beta chain was identified in a study of Tregs in tolerant kidney transplant recipients. TCRdb keeps only in-frame clones here, not all; method: immunoSEQ multiplex PCR. The table includes tens of thousands of clones, approximately 82% detected once. Unstimulated regulatory T cells (CD4+CD25+CD127-), CD4+CD25- non-regulatory cells, CD4 and CD8 cells were FACS-sorted from thawed PBMCs. With respect to this clone: Its antigen is still unknown.

This CDR3 comprises 17 residues. CDR1 and CDR2 from the germline V gene are SEHNR and FQNEAQ (reference sequence). The V end was cut by 1 base, the J end by 1 base, with 13 bases between. Study outcomes and limitations: Findings come from small patient numbers and require larger validation.

Sequencing used CD4+ T cells from blood. This receptor was obtained from a human donor in good health. The V call is TRBV7-9, the J call TRBJ2-2; TRBD1 or TRBD2 may be the D gene (5 bases each). The CDR3 protein is CASSLVTGRKNTGELFF. The CDR3 DNA reads as TGTGCCAGCAGCTTAGTCACGGGGCGCAAGAACACCGGGGAGCTGTTTTTT.